This T cell receptor (beta chain) appears in the sequencing data of a study of blood T cell repertoires in COVID-19. At the level of the study: Sources were T cells, B-cell-depleted T cells, or PBMCs; the material itself was cDNA or gDNA.

Profiling relied on immunoSEQ multiplex PCR, and the TCRdb table lists in-frame clones only, not all of them. The sample lists around 250,000 clones; more than 70% were seen once. Trimming took off 1 base at V and 4 bases at J, with 4 bases between the two ends. The germline V gene encodes CDR1 SGHAT and CDR2 FQNNGV. The CDR3 length is 13 residues. The material sequenced was peripheral blood. The V and J genes are TRBV11-2 and TRBJ1-4; no clear D gene. The receptor was isolated from a man older than 75 with acute or convalescent COVID-19. CDR3 coding DNA: TGTGCCAGCAGCTTAGGACTTAATGAAAAACTGTTTTTT. Its translation: CASSLGLNEKLFF.